A selection of T cell receptor beta chains follows, all from one sample in a study of cytomegalovirus exposure and HLA in healthy donors. Data came from immunoSEQ multiplex PCR; TCRdb stores just in-frame clones and leaves some out. The sample lists approximately 120,000 clones; 77% were seen once. The sample taken for sequencing was PBMCs. The receptors here all came from a man between 40 and 49 years old in good health and CMV-seropositive. CDR3s include the opening cysteine and the closing phenylalanine or tryptophan. The order of the fields is D gene, clone size, J gene, V gene, CDR3 DNA, CDR3 protein. D genes are given only for firm matches. The size field is filled for only some rows; it gives once, few, many or a size class.

d_call: -
clone_size: -
j_call: TRBJ2-5
v_call: TRBV10-1
cdr3_nt: TGCGCCAGCAGCAGGGAAGAGACCCAGTACTTC
cdr3_aa: CASSREETQYF

d_call: TRBD1
clone_size: once
j_call: TRBJ1-3
v_call: TRBV10-3
cdr3_nt: TGTGCCATCAGCGACAGGGTGGAAAACACCATATATTTT
cdr3_aa: CAISDRVENTIYF

d_call: -
clone_size: -
j_call: TRBJ2-3
v_call: TRBV28
cdr3_nt: TGTGCCAGCAGATTCTCCGGGACACCGCAGTATTTT
cdr3_aa: CASRFSGTPQYF

d_call: TRBD1
clone_size: -
j_call: TRBJ2-2
v_call: TRBV7-3
cdr3_nt: TGTGCCAGCAGCCCCCAATGGGACAGCACGCGACTGAACACCGGGGAGCTGTTTTTT
cdr3_aa: CASSPQWDSTRLNTGELFF

d_call: -
clone_size: -
j_call: TRBJ2-6
v_call: TRBV27
cdr3_nt: TGTGCCAGCGCGCCGACAGGCTTTGGGGCCAACGTCCTGACTTTC
cdr3_aa: CASAPTGFGANVLTF

d_call: -
clone_size: -
j_call: TRBJ1-6
v_call: TRBV6-1
cdr3_nt: TGTGCCAGCAGTAGCCGGTCCTATAATTCACCCCTCCACTTT
cdr3_aa: CASSSRSYNSPLHF

d_call: TRBD1
clone_size: few
j_call: TRBJ2-7
v_call: TRBV7-9
cdr3_nt: TGTGCCAGCAGCTTAGCCAGGGGGTCGGCCTACGAGCAGTACTTC
cdr3_aa: CASSLARGSAYEQYF

d_call: TRBD1
clone_size: once
j_call: TRBJ2-7
v_call: TRBV10-3
cdr3_nt: TGTGCCATCAGTGGGGGACAGGGGATCCCCTCCTACGAGCAGTACTTC
cdr3_aa: CAISGGQGIPSYEQYF

d_call: -
clone_size: -
j_call: TRBJ2-1
v_call: TRBV2
cdr3_nt: TGTGCCAGCAGGCCTACAGGCCCCGGGGAGCAGTTCTTC
cdr3_aa: CASRPTGPGEQFF

d_call: -
clone_size: -
j_call: TRBJ2-7
v_call: TRBV7-9
cdr3_nt: TGTTCCAGCGAAGGGGCGGACTACGAGCAGTACTTC
cdr3_aa: CSSEGADYEQYF